This TCR beta chain was sequenced for a study of CD8+CD57+ T cells in acquired aplastic anemia. Study-level information: Yields of DNA that came from sorted CD4+ and CD8+ cells averaged approximately 3.2 ug.

The V and J ends lost 3 bases and 7 bases, in that order; junction bases with no gene match: 6. Per the germline V gene, CDR1 is SGHRS and CDR2 is YFSETQ. There are 15 residues in the CDR3. For sequencing, patients were chosen who had shown expansion of CD8+CD57+ cells by flow cytometry. The diagnosis in all patients was severe acquired aplastic anemia. Profiles of TCR beta VDJ and CDR3 were generated from a genomic DNA template. MiXCR, run by TCRdb on the reads, gives a single entry per CDR3 protein. The table includes a few hundred thousand distinct CDR3 sequences, more than 25% detected once. The chain joins TRBV5-1 to TRBJ2-1, with 11 bases fitting TRBD1. The sample was sorted CD4+, CD8+, or CD8+CD57+ T cells (not recorded which) from PBMCs. The clonotype originates from a human donor with aplastic anemia. CDR3 nucleotides: TGCGCCAGCAGCTGGTCGGGACAGGGGGTTAATGAGCAGTTCTTC. It encodes CASSWSGQGVNEQFF.